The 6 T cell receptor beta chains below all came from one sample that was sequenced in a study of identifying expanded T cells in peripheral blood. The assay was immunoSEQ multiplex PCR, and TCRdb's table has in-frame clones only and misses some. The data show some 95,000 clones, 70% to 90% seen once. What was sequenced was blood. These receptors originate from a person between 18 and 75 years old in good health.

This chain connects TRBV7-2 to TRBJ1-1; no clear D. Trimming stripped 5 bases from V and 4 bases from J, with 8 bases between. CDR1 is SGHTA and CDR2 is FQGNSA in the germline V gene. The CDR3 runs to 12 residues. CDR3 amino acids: CASSPGITEAFF. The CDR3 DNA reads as TGTGCCAGCAGCCCTGGAATCACTGAAGCTTTCTTT.

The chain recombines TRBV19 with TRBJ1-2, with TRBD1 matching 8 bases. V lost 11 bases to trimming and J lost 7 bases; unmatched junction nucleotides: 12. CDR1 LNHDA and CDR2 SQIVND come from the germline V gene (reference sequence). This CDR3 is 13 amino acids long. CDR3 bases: TGTGCCGGAACCAGAACGGACAGGGCTGGCTACACCTTC. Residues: CAGTRTDRAGYTF.

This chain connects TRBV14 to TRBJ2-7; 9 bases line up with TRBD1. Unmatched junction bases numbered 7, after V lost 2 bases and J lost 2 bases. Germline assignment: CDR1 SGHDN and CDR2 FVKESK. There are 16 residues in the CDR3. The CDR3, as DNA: TGTGCCAGCAGCCAACACAGGGGGCGTCTAGCCTACGAGCAGTACTTC. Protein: CASSQHRGRLAYEQYF.

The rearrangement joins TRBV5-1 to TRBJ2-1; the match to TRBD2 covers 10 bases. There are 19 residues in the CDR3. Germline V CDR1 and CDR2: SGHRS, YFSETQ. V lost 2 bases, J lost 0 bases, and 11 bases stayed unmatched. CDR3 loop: CASSLFLAGEVNSYNEQFF. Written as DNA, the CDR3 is TGCGCCAGCAGCTTATTTCTAGCGGGGGAGGTCAACTCCTACAATGAGCAGTTCTTC.

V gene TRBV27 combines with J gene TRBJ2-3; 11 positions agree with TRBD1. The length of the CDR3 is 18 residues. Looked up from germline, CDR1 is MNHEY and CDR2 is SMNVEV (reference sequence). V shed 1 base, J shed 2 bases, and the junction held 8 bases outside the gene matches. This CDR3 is CASSLWHPGQGVTDTQYF. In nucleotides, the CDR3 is TGTGCCAGCAGTTTATGGCATCCGGGACAGGGGGTCACAGATACGCAGTATTTT.

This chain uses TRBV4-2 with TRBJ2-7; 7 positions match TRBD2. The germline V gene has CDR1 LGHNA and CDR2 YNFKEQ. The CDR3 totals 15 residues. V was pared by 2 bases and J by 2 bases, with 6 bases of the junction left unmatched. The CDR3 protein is CASSQPGTTAYEQYF. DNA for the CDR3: TGTGCCAGCAGCCAACCCGGGACTACCGCCTACGAGCAGTACTTC.